This TCR beta chain was obtained from a study of chemoradiotherapy in HPV16-positive cancers. Study-wide results and caveats: Candidate HPV-specific clones and E7-related TCR motifs grew in tumor during treatment.

J was trimmed by 7 bases and V by 5 bases; bases with no gene match: 14. This CDR3 has 18 amino acids. Germline V gene sequence: CDR1 SGHTA, CDR2 FQGNSA. TCRdb's copy holds only in-frame clones and misses some; the assay was immunoSEQ multiplex PCR. Found here are around 6,400 clones, 70% to 75% of them singletons; the top ten hold about 10%. To note about this clone: The antigen remains undetermined.

The sequence was collected from a human donor with HPV-associated anogenital cancer. The specimen was collected from a patient who underwent chemoradiotherapy. The chain carries TRBV7-2 and TRBJ2-3, with TRBD2 identical over 14 bases. The CDR3 DNA follows: TGTGCCAGCAGCCCCGGGACTAGCGGGGGCCCTTCCACTTATACGCAGTATTTT. It encodes CASSPGTSGGPSTYTQYF.